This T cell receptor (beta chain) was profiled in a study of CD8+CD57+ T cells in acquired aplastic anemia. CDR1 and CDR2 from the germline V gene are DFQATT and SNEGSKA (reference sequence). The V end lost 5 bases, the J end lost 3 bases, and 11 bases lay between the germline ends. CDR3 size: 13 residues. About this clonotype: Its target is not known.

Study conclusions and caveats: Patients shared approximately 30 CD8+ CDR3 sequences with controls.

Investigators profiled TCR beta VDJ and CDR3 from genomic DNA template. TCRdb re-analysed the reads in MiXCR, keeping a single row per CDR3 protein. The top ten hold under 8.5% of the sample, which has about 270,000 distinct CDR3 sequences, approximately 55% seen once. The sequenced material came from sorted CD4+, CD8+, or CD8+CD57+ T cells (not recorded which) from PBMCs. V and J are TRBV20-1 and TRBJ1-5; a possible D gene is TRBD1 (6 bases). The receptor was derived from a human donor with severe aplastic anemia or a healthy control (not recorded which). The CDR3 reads CSAGGQFNQPQHF. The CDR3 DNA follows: TGCAGTGCTGGAGGACAGTTCAATCAGCCCCAGCATTTT.